Below are 20 T cell receptor beta chains sequenced from a single sample in a study of beta chain features in type 1 diabetes. Isolated RNA was reverse transcribed in full, so expressed TCRB transcripts were sequenced. The method was immunoSEQ multiplex PCR; TCRdb's version includes in-frame clones alone and lacks a portion of them. The sample includes about 300,000 clones, approximately 12% seen only once; the top ten take roughly 0.015%. These receptors lack a known antigen. Study-wide results and caveats: All four CD4+ subsets of Type 1 diabetes patients contained TCRB CDR3s that were moderately but significantly shorter.

The specimen sequenced was naive CD4+ T cells from blood. The receptors here all came from a woman between 18 and 30 years old with type 1 diabetes.

This clone was seen a handful of times. The genes are TRBV18 and TRBJ1-2; TRBD1 might be the D (6 bases). Germline assignment: CDR1 KGHSH and CDR2 LQKENI. The CDR3 contains 15 residues. V was trimmed by 4 bases and J by 2 bases, leaving 14 bases between them. The CDR3 bases are TGTGCCAGCTCACTTCGGACAGATCCGAACTATGGCTACACCTTC. It specifies CASSLRTDPNYGYTF.

This chain joins TRBV5-4 and TRBJ2-1; 7 bases fit TRBD2. Germline CDR1 SGHNT, CDR2 YYREEE (reference sequence). V gave up 3 bases and J gave up 5 bases; unmatched junction bases: 8. CDR3 size: 15 residues. The CDR3 sequence is CASSYEKRGNNEQFF. CDR3 sequence (DNA): TGTGCCAGCAGCTACGAAAAGCGGGGTAACAATGAGCAGTTCTTC.

This chain connects TRBV9 to TRBJ2-4, with 10 bases aligning to TRBD2. Germline CDR1 is SGDLS and CDR2 is YYNGEE. The CDR3 is 19 residues long. V trimming: 4 bases; J trimming: 0 bases; junction bases outside the gene matches: 13. The CDR3 reads CASSPRLAGTERAKNIQYF. Written as DNA, the CDR3 is TGTGCCAGCAGCCCCCGACTAGCGGGTACGGAGAGAGCCAAAAACATTCAGTACTTC.

A note on this clone: Distinct nucleotide sequences in the sample also encode this CDR3. The V call is TRBV7-9, the J call TRBJ1-2; the match to TRBD1 covers 8 bases. The CDR3 is 13 amino acids. CDR1 and CDR2 from the germline V gene are SEHNR and FQNEAQ (reference sequence). The V and J ends lost 5 bases and 7 bases, in that order; junction bases with no gene match: 6. CDR3 in amino acids: CASSLGQGGGYTF. CDR3 coding DNA: TGTGCCAGCAGCCTAGGACAGGGTGGTGGCTACACCTTC.

V and J are TRBV2 and TRBJ2-7; 7 nucleotides line up with TRBD2. Germline loops: CDR1 SNHLY, CDR2 FYNNEI. With 0 bases clipped from V and 4 bases from J, the junction kept 6 bases outside the gene matches. The CDR3 consists of 15 residues. CDR3 sequence: CASSEALGGIYEQYV. The CDR3 DNA reads TGTGCCAGCAGTGAAGCATTGGGGGGGATTTACGAGCAGTACGTC.

This clone appeared a few times. The genes are TRBV25-1 and TRBJ2-3; the match to TRBD1 covers 10 bases. CDR3 length equals 16 residues. J gave up 6 bases and V 1 base, and 7 bases lay outside the gene matches. CDR1 MGHDK and CDR2 SYGVNS come from the germline V gene. The CDR3 DNA follows: TGTGCCAGCAGTGAATCCGGGACAGGGGTTCTCGATACGCAGTATTTT. The encoded protein is CASSESGTGVLDTQYF.

This clone showed up just a few times. The chain recombines TRBV2 with TRBJ1-3, with a weak D call TRBD1 (6 bases). The germline gives CDR1 SNHLY, CDR2 FYNNEI. V lost 5 bases to trimming and J lost 0 bases, with 11 bases between them. The CDR3 covers 15 residues. The chain's CDR3 is CASSLRRGSGNTIYF. The CDR3 region has the DNA TGTGCCAGCAGTTTACGCAGGGGCTCTGGAAACACCATATATTTT.

In its sample, this clone was seen a few times. The CDR3, as DNA: TGTGCCAGCAGCCTAGAGACAGGGGGCCCTGAGACCCAGTACTTC. It codes for CASSLETGGPETQYF. V and J are TRBV5-6 and TRBJ2-5; 10 nucleotides match TRBD1. This CDR3 has 15 amino acids. Germline CDR1 reads SGHDT; CDR2 reads YYEEEE. V lost 4 bases and J lost 5; bases outside the gene matches: 8. The full variable domain, in which reference TRBV5-6 and TRBJ2-5 provide the parts outside the CDR3, is DAGVTQSPTHLIKTRGQQVTLRCSPKSGHDTVSWYQQALGQGPQFIFQYYEEEERQRGNFPDRFSGHQFPNYSSELNVNALLLGDSALYLCASSLETGGPETQYFGPGTRLLVL.

This clone was counted a few times. The J gene is TRBJ2-5, the V gene TRBV5-1, with TRBD1 matching over 9 bases. The J segment lost 2 bases and the V segment lost 4 bases, leaving 9 bases of the junction unmatched. From germline, CDR1 is SGHRS and CDR2 YFSETQ. The CDR3 extends over 16 amino acids. The CDR3, as DNA: TGCGCCAGCAGCGAGACCGGGACAGGGAATCAAGAGACCCAGTACTTC. It translates to CASSETGTGNQETQYF.

The table lists this clone with a few counts. The chain is built from TRBV25-1 and TRBJ2-1; maybe TRBD2 (5 bases). Trimming removed 4 bases at V and 3 bases at J, with 10 bases between. The CDR3 spans 14 residues. The germline CDR1 and CDR2 sequences are MGHDK and SYGVNS. As DNA, the CDR3 is TGTGCCAGCAGTGTGGAAGGGAGCTACAATGAGCAGTTCTTC. This gives the protein CASSVEGSYNEQFF.

The gene calls are TRBV28 and TRBJ2-1; TRBD2 matches 14 bases. There are 14 residues in the CDR3. Germline V lookup: CDR1 MDHEN, CDR2 SYDVKM. J lost 9 bases, V lost 5 bases, and 3 bases had no gene match. CDR3 sequence: CASSLGLAGGEQFF. The DNA of the CDR3 is TGTGCCAGCAGTCTTGGACTAGCGGGAGGTGAGCAGTTCTTC.

This clone was counted only a few times. This CDR3 reads CASSQAPAGEQFF. The DNA of the CDR3 is TGTGCCAGCAGCCAAGCTCCGGCGGGTGAGCAGTTCTTC. The rearrangement links TRBV14 to TRBJ2-1, with D possibly matching TRBD2 (5 bases). The CDR3 is 13 residues long. Germline CDR1 and CDR2: SGHDN and FVKESK. V lost 1 base and J 9 bases, leaving 10 bases between the germline ends.

V and J are TRBV5-1 and TRBJ2-2; D uncertain. Germline CDR1 SGHRS, CDR2 YFSETQ. V dropped 2 bases and J dropped 4 bases, with 9 bases sitting between them. CDR3 length: 14 residues. The CDR3 DNA reads as TGCGCCAGCAGCTTTCAGGATTTCACCGGGGAGCTGTTTTTT. This codes for CASSFQDFTGELFF.

This clone was observed a few times. The genes are TRBV28 and TRBJ1-5, with 7 bases that match TRBD1. J was trimmed by 6 bases and V by 3 bases; bases with no gene match: 2. CDR3 length: 13 residues. Germline loops: CDR1 MDHEN, CDR2 SYDVKM. The DNA for the CDR3 is TGTGCCAGCAGTTTGGGGACAGTTCAGCCCCAGCATTTT. Amino acid sequence: CASSLGTVQPQHF.

This clone was seen a few times. The genes are TRBV5-1 and TRBJ1-1; perhaps TRBD1 as D (6 bases). The germline V gene encodes CDR1 SGHRS and CDR2 YFSETQ. CDR3 length: 15 amino acids. Trimming left V 4 bases short and J 1 base short, with 14 bases between. The CDR3 loop is CASSRGGQPNTEAFF. In DNA, the CDR3 is TGCGCCAGCAGCAGGGGTGGACAGCCGAACACTGAAGCTTTCTTT.

V gene TRBV7-2 combines with J gene TRBJ2-1; D gene ambiguous. Germline assignment: CDR1 SGHTA and CDR2 FQGNSA. Trimming pared 1 base from V and 9 bases from J, leaving 13 bases between. The CDR3 sequence is 14 residues long. The CDR3 here is CASSLGSRTSEQFF. The CDR3 DNA is TGTGCCAGCAGCTTAGGTTCCCGAACATCTGAGCAGTTCTTC.

This clone showed up just a few times. V is TRBV19 and J is TRBJ2-1; 8 nucleotides align to TRBD2. CDR3 length equals 15 residues. V lost 11 bases to trimming and J lost 0 bases; unmatched junction nucleotides: 9. Looked up from germline, CDR1 is LNHDA and CDR2 is SQIVND (reference sequence). The CDR3, as DNA: TGTGCCCGACCTCGGGAGGGTGGCTCCTACAATGAGCAGTTCTTC. Its translation is CARPREGGSYNEQFF.

V usage is TRBV5-4 and J usage is TRBJ2-1; D possibly corresponds to TRBD1 (5 bases). CDR1 is SGHNT, CDR2 YYREEE, per germline (reference sequence). Deletions cut 1 base from V and 2 bases from J, with 10 bases between. The CDR3 runs to 15 residues. CDR3: CASSLSQGTYNEQFF. CDR3 nucleotide sequence: TGTGCCAGCAGCTTGTCCCAGGGTACCTACAATGAGCAGTTCTTC.

This clone has only a few counts. The rearrangement uses TRBV7-9 and TRBJ2-1; a possible D gene is TRBD2 (6 bases). V dropped 6 bases and J dropped 2 bases, with 11 bases sitting between them. CDR3 length equals 14 residues. CDR1 is SEHNR, CDR2 FQNEAQ, per germline (reference sequence). The CDR3 coding sequence is TGTGCCAGCAGTCAAGCGGGCCCCTACAATGAGCAGTTCTTC. Translation gives CASSQAGPYNEQFF.

CDR3 coding DNA: TGTGCCAGCAGCTCACTAGTGGGGATTGCCAAAAACATTCAGTACTTC. It translates to CASSSLVGIAKNIQYF. The V call is TRBV7-2, the J call TRBJ2-4; tentatively, D is TRBD2 (5 bases). Trimming left V 4 bases short and J 1 base short, with 14 bases between. The germline V gene encodes CDR1 SGHTA and CDR2 FQGNSA. This CDR3 region has 16 residues.